The 18 T cell receptor beta chains below all came from one sample that was sequenced in a study of blood T cell repertoires in COVID-19. The method was immunoSEQ multiplex PCR; TCRdb's version includes in-frame clones alone and lacks a portion of them. This sample has 140,000 to 150,000 clones, with roughly nine tenths found just once. Material: peripheral blood. The receptors here all came from a woman between 55 and 75 years old with active COVID-19.

The rearrangement joins TRBV9 to TRBJ1-5, with D possibly matching TRBD1 (5 bases). This CDR3 comprises 14 residues. Per the germline V gene, CDR1 is SGDLS and CDR2 is YYNGEE. The V end was cut by 3 bases, the J end by 7 bases, with 14 bases between. The CDR3 loop is CASSAGGVGQPQHF. CDR3 nucleotides: TGTGCCAGCAGCGCGGGGGGGGTCGGGCAGCCCCAGCATTTT.

J is TRBJ2-7 and V is TRBV5-5; D possibly corresponds to TRBD2 (6 bases). Germline CDR1 reads SGHKS; CDR2 reads YYEKEE (reference sequence). The CDR3 is 13 amino acids. Deletions cut 3 bases from V and 7 bases from J, with 14 bases between. CDR3 in amino acids: CASSWRVGEEQYF. The CDR3 nucleotides read TGTGCCAGCAGCTGGAGGGTCGGGGAAGAGCAGTACTTC.

The chain employs TRBV7-3 and TRBJ2-5, with a weak D call TRBD1 (5 bases). CDR3 length: 13 amino acids. The germline V gene has CDR1 SGHTA and CDR2 FQGTGA. V was shortened by 0 bases and J by 6 bases, with 8 bases between the two germline ends. DNA of the CDR3: TGTGCCAGCAGCTTAACGGGGCTAAAGACCCAGTACTTC. Translating it yields CASSLTGLKTQYF.

The chain recombines TRBV28 with TRBJ1-1; D is uncertain. The CDR3 loop spans 13 amino acids. The V end lost 2 bases, the J end lost 1 base, and 5 bases lay between the germline ends. Looked up from germline, CDR1 is MDHEN and CDR2 is SYDVKM. CDR3 in DNA: TGTGCCAGCAGTTTAGAGGAGAACACTGAAGCTTTCTTT. It is translated as CASSLEENTEAFF.

The rearrangement uses TRBV12-5 and TRBJ2-1; 10 positions match TRBD2. V lost 0 bases and J lost 8; bases outside the gene matches: 7. This CDR3 region has 16 residues. From germline, CDR1 is LGHNT and CDR2 FRNRAP. The chain's CDR3 is CASGLVPTSGTDEQFF. The CDR3 nucleotides read TGTGCTAGTGGTTTGGTCCCCACTAGCGGGACCGATGAGCAGTTCTTC.

This clone has just one count. V usage is TRBV28 and J usage is TRBJ2-7; TRBD2 matches 9 bases. The CDR3 is made up of 15 amino acids. Trimming took 2 bases from V and 6 from J; bases not matched to a gene: 8. CDR1 and CDR2 from the germline V gene are MDHEN and SYDVKM. The CDR3 protein is CASSLGAGGALEQYF. The CDR3 bases are TGTGCCAGCAGTTTAGGGGCGGGAGGGGCCCTCGAGCAGTACTTC.

This clone has only a few counts. CDR3 in amino acids: CASSLMPSGAPYEQYF. The CDR3 DNA is TGTGCCAGCAGTTTAATGCCTAGCGGGGCCCCCTACGAGCAGTACTTC. The J gene is TRBJ2-7, the V gene TRBV27; 9 nucleotides agree with TRBD2. V was pared by 2 bases and J by 2 bases, with 7 bases of the junction left unmatched. CDR3 length: 16 residues. Germline values: CDR1 MNHEY, CDR2 SMNVEV (reference sequence).

The rearrangement uses TRBV28 and TRBJ2-7, with 15 nucleotides matching TRBD2. Germline CDR1 and CDR2: MDHEN and SYDVKM. CDR3 length: 16 amino acids. V shed 5 bases, J shed 7 bases, and the junction held 9 bases outside the gene matches. CDR3 DNA: TGTGCCAGCAGTCCCGGGACTAGCGGGAGGTATGGGGAGCAGTACTTC. Translation: CASSPGTSGRYGEQYF.

The rearrangement joins TRBV6-2 or TRBV6-3 to TRBJ1-1; D remains ambiguous. Germline V gives CDR1 MNHEY, CDR2 SVGEGT. V gave up 6 bases and J gave up 7 bases, with 15 bases separating them. The CDR3 has 13 amino acids. CDR3 residues: CASRPRLIGEAFF. The CDR3 DNA reads as TGTGCCAGCAGACCTCGCCTAATCGGTGAAGCTTTCTTT.

The chain couples TRBV6-5 to TRBJ2-7; 9 bases line up with TRBD1. The CDR3 loop spans 15 amino acids. Unmatched junction bases numbered 9, after V lost 6 bases and J lost 3 bases. Germline values: CDR1 MNHEY, CDR2 SVGAGI. CDR3 bases: TGTGCCAGCAGCCGCCCTGGGACAGGGCGCTACGAGCAGTACTTC. The encoded protein is CASSRPGTGRYEQYF.

The J gene is TRBJ2-7, the V gene TRBV18; no clear D. The CDR3 runs 15 residues. V dropped 2 bases and J dropped 0 bases, with 11 bases sitting between them. The germline gives CDR1 KGHSH, CDR2 LQKENI. For the CDR3, the DNA is TGTGCCAGCTCACCAACTGGAGATAGCTCCTACGAGCAGTACTTC. This sequence encodes CASSPTGDSSYEQYF.

This chain links TRBV3-1 (or the pseudogene TRBV3-2) with TRBJ2-1; TRBD2 might be the D (6 bases). V was pared by 8 bases and J by 7 bases, with 24 bases between. CDR1 and CDR2 from the germline V gene are LGHDT and YNNKEL (reference sequence). There are 16 residues in the CDR3. This chain's CDR3 is CASASLRASVGNEQFF. The CDR3 DNA follows: TGTGCCAGCGCTTCCTTACGGGCTAGCGTTGGTAATGAGCAGTTCTTC.

The genes are TRBV30 and TRBJ2-7; D is perhaps TRBD2 (6 bases). The V and J ends lost 0 bases and 7 bases respectively, with 13 bases between them. The length of the CDR3 is 13 residues. Germline V gene data show CDR1 as GTSNPN and CDR2 as SVGIG (reference sequence). The CDR3 loop reads CAWSVRGGREQYF. The CDR3 DNA is TGTGCCTGGAGTGTACGCGGAGGGCGGGAGCAGTACTTC.

The V call is TRBV11-2, the J call TRBJ2-7; 9 nucleotides agree with TRBD2. Unmatched junction bases numbered 5, after V lost 1 base and J lost 1 base. This CDR3 is 16 amino acids long. Per the germline V gene, CDR1 is SGHAT and CDR2 is FQNNGV. CDR3 coding DNA: TGTGCCAGCAGCTTAGGAAGGACTAGCGTTTCCTACGAGCAGTACTTC. Protein: CASSLGRTSVSYEQYF.

This chain links TRBV9 with TRBJ2-7; TRBD2 might be the D (5 bases). Trimming removed 0 bases from V and 1 base from J, with 8 bases in between. The CDR3 has 14 residues. The germline V gene has CDR1 SGDLS and CDR2 YYNGEE. The CDR3 reads CASSVVSGSYEQYF. CDR3 nucleotides: TGTGCCAGCAGCGTAGTCTCGGGGTCCTACGAGCAGTACTTC.

This clone was seen once. The chain uses TRBV4-3 and TRBJ2-5, with D possibly matching TRBD2 (5 bases). The V and J ends lost 2 bases and 1 base respectively, with 11 bases between them. Germline CDR1 reads LGHNA; CDR2 reads YSLEER. CDR3 length: 15 amino acids. For the CDR3, the DNA is TGCGCCAGCAGCCAACTGAGCGGACCCCAAGAGACCCAGTACTTC. It translates to CASSQLSGPQETQYF.

This chain connects TRBV15 to TRBJ2-2; 7 bases fit TRBD2. The CDR3 loop spans 18 amino acids. Germline CDR1 is LNHNV and CDR2 is YYDKDF (reference sequence). V trimming: 5 bases; J trimming: 4 bases; junction bases outside the gene matches: 16. CDR3 sequence reads: CATSLLEGFAGVTGELFF. The CDR3, as DNA: TGTGCCACCAGCCTTCTCGAGGGTTTCGCGGGGGTCACCGGGGAGCTGTTTTTT.

This clone came up a few times. The chain joins TRBV19 to TRBJ1-5; 7 bases align to TRBD1. The germline CDR1 and CDR2 sequences are LNHDA and SQIVND (reference sequence). The CDR3 length is 15 residues. V was clipped by 4 bases and J by 2 bases; unmatched bases: 5. Written as DNA, the CDR3 is TGTGCCAGTAGTACTATAACAGGGGGCAATCAGCCCCAGCATTTT. Its translation is CASSTITGGNQPQHF.